In this sample, the clone carrying this T cell receptor beta chain turned up once. This sample stems from a study of cytomegalovirus exposure and HLA in healthy donors. The CDR3 length is 16 residues. Germline CDR1 is SNHLY and CDR2 is FYNNEI. Trimming cost V 2 bases and J 3 bases, with 14 bases left between them. Assay used: immunoSEQ multiplex PCR; TCRdb lists only in-frame clones, some missing. The data show roughly 330,000 clones, 87% seen once. The clonotype originates from a woman younger than 45 in good health and CMV-seropositive. The chain employs TRBV2 and TRBJ1-3; weak D call: TRBD1 (6 bases). Sequencing was carried out using PBMCs. CDR3 coding DNA: TGTGCCAGCAGTGAATTCCGGGGGCTTGGTGGAAACACCATATATTTT. Protein product: CASSEFRGLGGNTIYF.